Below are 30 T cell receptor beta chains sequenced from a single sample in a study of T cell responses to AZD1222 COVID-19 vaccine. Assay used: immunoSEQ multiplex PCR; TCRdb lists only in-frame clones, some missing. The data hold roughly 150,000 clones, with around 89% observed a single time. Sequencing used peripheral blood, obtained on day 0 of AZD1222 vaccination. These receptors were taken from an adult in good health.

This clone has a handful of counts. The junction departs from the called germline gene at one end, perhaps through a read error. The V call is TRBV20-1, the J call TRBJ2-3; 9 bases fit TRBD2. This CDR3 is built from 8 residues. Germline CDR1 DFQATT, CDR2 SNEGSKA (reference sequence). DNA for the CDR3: TGCAGTGCTGGAGGGACTAGCTTT. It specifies CSAGGTSF.

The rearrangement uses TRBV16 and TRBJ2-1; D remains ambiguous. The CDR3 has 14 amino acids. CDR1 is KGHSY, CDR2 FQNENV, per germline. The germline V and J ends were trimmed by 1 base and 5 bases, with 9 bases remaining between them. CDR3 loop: CASSQWATNNEQFF. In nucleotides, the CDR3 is TGTGCCAGCAGCCAATGGGCCACTAACAATGAGCAGTTCTTC.

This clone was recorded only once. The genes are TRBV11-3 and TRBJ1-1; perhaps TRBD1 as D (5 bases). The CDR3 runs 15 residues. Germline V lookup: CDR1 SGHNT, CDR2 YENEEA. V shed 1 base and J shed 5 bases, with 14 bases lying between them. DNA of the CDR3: TGTGCCAGCAGCTTAGTTTCCGGGGGAGGGACTGAAGCTTTCTTT. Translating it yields CASSLVSGGGTEAFF.

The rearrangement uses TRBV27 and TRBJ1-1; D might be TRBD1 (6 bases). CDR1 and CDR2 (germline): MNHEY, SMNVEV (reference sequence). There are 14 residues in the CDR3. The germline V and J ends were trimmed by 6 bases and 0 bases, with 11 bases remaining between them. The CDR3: CASRSGVMNTEAFF. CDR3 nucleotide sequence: TGTGCCAGCAGATCAGGGGTGATGAACACTGAAGCTTTCTTT.

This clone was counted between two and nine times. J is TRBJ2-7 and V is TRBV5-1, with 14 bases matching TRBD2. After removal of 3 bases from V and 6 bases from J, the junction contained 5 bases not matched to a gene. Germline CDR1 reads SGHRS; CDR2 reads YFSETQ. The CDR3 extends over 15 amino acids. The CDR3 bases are TGCGCCAGCAGCTCGGGACTAGCGGGAGTTCGCGAGCAGTACTTC. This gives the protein CASSSGLAGVREQYF.

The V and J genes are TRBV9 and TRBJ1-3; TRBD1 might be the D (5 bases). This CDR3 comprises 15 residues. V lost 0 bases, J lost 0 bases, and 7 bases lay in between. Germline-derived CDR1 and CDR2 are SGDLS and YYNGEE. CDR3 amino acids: CASSVDQGSGNTIYF. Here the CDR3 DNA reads TGTGCCAGCAGCGTAGATCAGGGCTCTGGAAACACCATATATTTT.

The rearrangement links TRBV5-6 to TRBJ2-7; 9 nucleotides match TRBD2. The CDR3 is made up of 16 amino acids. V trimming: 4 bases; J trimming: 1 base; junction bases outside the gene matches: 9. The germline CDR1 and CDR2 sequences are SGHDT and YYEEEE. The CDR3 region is CASSIFSGSGSYEQYF. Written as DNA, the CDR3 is TGTGCCAGCAGCATCTTTAGCGGGAGTGGATCCTACGAGCAGTACTTC.

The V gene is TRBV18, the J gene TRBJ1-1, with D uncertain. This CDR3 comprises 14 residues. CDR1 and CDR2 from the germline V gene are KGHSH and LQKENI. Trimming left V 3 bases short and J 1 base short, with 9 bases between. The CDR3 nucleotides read TGTGCCAGCTCACCCCCGATTTCGAACACTGAAGCTTTCTTT. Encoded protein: CASSPPISNTEAFF.

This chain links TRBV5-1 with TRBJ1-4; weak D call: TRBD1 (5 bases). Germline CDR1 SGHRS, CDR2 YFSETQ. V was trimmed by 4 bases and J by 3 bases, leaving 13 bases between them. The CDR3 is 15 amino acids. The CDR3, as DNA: TGCGCCAGCAGCCCCTCGGGGACCTCTAATGAAAAACTGTTTTTT. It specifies CASSPSGTSNEKLFF.

The CDR3 loop is CASRGWGDGYTF. CDR3 in DNA: TGTGCCAGCAGGGGCTGGGGAGATGGCTACACCTTC. The genes are TRBV6-5 and TRBJ1-2, with D unclear. V was trimmed by 6 bases and J by 6 bases, leaving 11 bases between them. The CDR3 spans 12 residues. Germline V gene data show CDR1 as MNHEY and CDR2 as SVGAGI.

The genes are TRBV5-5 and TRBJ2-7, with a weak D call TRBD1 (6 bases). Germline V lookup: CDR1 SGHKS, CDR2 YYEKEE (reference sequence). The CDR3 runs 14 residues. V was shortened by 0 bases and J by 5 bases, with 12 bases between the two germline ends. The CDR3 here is CASSLEWGRDEQYF. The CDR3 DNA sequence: TGTGCCAGCAGCTTGGAATGGGGGCGGGACGAGCAGTACTTC.

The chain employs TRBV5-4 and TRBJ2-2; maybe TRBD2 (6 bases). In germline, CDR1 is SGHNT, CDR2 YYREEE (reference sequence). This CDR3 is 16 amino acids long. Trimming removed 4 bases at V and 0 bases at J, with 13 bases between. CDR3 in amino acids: CASSKGTEANTGELFF. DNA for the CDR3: TGTGCCAGCAGCAAGGGGACTGAGGCGAACACCGGGGAGCTGTTTTTT.

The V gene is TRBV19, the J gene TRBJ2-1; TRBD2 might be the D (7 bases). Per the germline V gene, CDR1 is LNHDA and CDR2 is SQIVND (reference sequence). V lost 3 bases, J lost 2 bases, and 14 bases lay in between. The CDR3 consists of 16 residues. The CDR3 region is CASSMVGRGTYNEQFF. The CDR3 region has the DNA TGTGCCAGTAGTATGGTTGGGAGGGGGACCTACAATGAGCAGTTCTTC.

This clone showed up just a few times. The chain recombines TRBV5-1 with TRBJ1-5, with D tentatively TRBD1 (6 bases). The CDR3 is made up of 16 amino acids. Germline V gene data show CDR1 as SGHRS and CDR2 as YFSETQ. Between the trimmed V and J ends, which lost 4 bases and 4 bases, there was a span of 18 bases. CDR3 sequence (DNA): TGCGCCAGCAGCCCTGGAGGGGGAAGACTAAATCAGCCCCAGCATTTT. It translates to CASSPGGGRLNQPQHF. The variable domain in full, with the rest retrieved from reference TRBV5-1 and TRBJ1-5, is KAGVTQTPRYLIKTRGQQVTLSCSPISGHRSVSWYQQTPGQGLQFLFEYFSETQRNKGNFPGRFSGRQFSNSRSEMNVSTLELGDSALYLCASSPGGGRLNQPQHFGDGTRLSIL.

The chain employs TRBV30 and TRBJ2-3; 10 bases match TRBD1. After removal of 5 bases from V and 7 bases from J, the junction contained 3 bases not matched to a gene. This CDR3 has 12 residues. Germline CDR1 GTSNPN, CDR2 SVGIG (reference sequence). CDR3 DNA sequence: TGTGCCTGGGACAGGGGGCTGAATACGCAGTATTTT. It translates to CAWDRGLNTQYF.

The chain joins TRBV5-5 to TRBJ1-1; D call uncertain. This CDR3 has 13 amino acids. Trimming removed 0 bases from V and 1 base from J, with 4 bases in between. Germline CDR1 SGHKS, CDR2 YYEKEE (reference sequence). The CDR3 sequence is CASSLEGNTEAFF. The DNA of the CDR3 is TGTGCCAGCAGCTTGGAGGGGAACACTGAAGCTTTCTTT.

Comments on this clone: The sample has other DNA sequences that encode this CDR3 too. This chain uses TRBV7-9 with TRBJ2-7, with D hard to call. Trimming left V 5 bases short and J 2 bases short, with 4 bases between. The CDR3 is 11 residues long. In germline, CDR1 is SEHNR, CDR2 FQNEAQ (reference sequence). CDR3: CASSSPYEQYF. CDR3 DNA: TGTGCCAGCAGCAGTCCCTACGAGCAGTACTTC.

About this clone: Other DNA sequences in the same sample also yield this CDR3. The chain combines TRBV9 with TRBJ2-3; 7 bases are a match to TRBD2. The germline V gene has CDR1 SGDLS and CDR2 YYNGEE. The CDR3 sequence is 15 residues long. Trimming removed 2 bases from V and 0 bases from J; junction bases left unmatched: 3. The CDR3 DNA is TGTGCCAGCAGCGTTCGCGGGGGTAGCACAGATACGCAGTATTTT. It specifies CASSVRGGSTDTQYF.

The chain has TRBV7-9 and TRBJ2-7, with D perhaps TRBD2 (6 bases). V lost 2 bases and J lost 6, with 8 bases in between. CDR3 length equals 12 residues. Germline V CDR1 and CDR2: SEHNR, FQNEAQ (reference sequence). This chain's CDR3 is CASSLIGGEQYF. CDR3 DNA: TGTGCCAGCAGCTTAATCGGGGGCGAGCAGTACTTC.

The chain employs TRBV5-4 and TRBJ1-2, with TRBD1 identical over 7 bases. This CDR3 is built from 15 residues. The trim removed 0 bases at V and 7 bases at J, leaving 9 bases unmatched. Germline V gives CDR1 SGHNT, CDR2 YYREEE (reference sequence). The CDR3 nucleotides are TGTGCCAGCAGCTTGGTGGGCAGGGGGTCGGTTGGCTACACCTTC. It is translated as CASSLVGRGSVGYTF.

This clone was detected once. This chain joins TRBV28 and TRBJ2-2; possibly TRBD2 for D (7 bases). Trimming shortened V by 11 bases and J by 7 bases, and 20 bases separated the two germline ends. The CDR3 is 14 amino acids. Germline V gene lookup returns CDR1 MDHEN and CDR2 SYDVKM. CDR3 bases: TGTGCCCTAGGGGGGGTTGGTTCCGGCGGGGAGCTGTTTTTT. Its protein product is CALGGVGSGGELFF.

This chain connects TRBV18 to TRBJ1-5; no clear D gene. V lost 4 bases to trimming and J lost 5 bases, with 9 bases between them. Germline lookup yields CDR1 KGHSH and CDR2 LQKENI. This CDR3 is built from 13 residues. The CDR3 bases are TGTGCCAGCTCACTTACCCTCGATCAGCCCCAGCATTTT. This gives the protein CASSLTLDQPQHF.

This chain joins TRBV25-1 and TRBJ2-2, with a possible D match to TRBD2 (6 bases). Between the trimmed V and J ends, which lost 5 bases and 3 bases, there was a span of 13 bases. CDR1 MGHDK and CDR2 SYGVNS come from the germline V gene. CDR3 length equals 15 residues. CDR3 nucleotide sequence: TGTGCCAGCAGTAAACCGGGACTCTACACCGGGGAGCTGTTTTTT. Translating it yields CASSKPGLYTGELFF. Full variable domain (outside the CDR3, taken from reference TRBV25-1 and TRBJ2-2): EADIYQTPRYLVIGTGKKITLECSQTMGHDKMYWYQQDPGMELHLIHYSYGVNSTEKGDLSSESTVSRIRTEHFPLTLESARPSHTSQYLCASSKPGLYTGELFFGEGSRLTVL.

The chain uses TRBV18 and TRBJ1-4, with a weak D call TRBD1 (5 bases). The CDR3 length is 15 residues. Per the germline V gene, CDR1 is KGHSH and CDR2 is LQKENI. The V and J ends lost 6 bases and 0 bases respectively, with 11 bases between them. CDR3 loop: CASSGTASTNEKLFF. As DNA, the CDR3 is TGTGCCAGCTCCGGGACGGCTTCAACTAATGAAAAACTGTTTTTT.

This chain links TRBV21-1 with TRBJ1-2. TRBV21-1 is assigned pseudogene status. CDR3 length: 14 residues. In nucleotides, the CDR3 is TGTGCCAGCGAGTCCGGCGAGGGGAACTATGGCTACACCTTC. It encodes CASESGEGNYGYTF.

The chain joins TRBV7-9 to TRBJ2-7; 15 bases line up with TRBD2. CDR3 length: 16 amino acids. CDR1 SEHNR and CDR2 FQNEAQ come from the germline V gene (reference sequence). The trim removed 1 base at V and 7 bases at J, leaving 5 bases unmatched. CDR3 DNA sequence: TGTGCCAGCAGCTTAGGAGGACTAGCGGGAGGGTATGAGCAGTACTTC. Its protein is CASSLGGLAGGYEQYF.

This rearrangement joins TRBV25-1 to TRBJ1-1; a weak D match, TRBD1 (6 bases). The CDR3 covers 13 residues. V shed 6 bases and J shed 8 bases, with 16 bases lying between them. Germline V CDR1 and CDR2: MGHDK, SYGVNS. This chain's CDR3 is CASRGTKSGEAFF. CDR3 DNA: TGTGCCAGCAGGGGGACAAAAAGCGGCGAAGCTTTCTTT.

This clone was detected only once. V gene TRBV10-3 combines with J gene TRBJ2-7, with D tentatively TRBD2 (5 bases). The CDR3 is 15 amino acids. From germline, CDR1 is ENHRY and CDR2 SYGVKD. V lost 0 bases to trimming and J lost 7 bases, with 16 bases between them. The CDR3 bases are TGTGCCATCAGTGAGTCGAGGCGGGTGCCCCCAGAGCAGTACTTC. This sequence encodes CAISESRRVPPEQYF.

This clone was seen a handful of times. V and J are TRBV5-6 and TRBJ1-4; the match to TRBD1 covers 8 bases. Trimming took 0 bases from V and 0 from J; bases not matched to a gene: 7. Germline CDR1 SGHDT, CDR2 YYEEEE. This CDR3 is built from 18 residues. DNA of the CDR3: TGTGCCAGCAGCTTGGTCAGGGGGCGAGGTGCAACTAATGAAAAACTGTTTTTT. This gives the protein CASSLVRGRGATNEKLFF.

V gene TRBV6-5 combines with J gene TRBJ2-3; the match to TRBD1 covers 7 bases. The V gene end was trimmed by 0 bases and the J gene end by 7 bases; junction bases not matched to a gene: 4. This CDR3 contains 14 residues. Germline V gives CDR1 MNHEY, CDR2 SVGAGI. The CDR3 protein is CASSYSETGYTQYF. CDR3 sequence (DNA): TGTGCCAGCAGTTACTCTGAGACAGGGTATACGCAGTATTTT.